This T cell receptor (beta chain) was sequenced for a study of radiotherapy plus CTLA-4 blockade in lung cancer (dated by TCRdb to between 2018 and 2020). About the full investigation: Among enrolled patients, roughly 17% had an objective response and about 30% reached disease control. What the research found in general, with its limitations: The strongest predictors of response, as reported, were early dynamic changes in blood T cell clones along with a rise in serum interferon-beta after radiation. After treatment with radiotherapy and ipilimumab, TCR clones that originated in tumors expanded in peripheral blood.

Between the V and J ends, shortened by 5 bases and 0 bases respectively, the junction contains 11 bases. The CDR3 goes from the cysteine to the phenylalanine over 15 residues. Only the CDR3 region is kept as DNA, spanning 45 bases read in frame from base 1. Based on the germline V gene, the CDR1 and CDR2 sequences are SGHTA and FQGTGA. Library creation used the immunoSEQ multiplex PCR assay. TCRdb retrieved this table from immuneACCESS and kept in-frame rearrangements only. Not all clones are present; in checked studies, unresolved V genes account for under half, and no reason is known for the remainder. This sample is represented by approximately 50,000 clones; 86% of them were singletons. The top ten clones comprise 15% to 20% of the sample. The study tested focal radiation therapy combined with CTLA-4 blockade (ipilimumab) in patients with chemo-refractory metastatic non-small-cell lung cancer.

Turning to this clone: Its antigen is unknown. It has no much larger one-base neighbor in the sample; base qualities were not kept.

Sequenced here: peripheral blood, sampled from a patient treated with radiotherapy plus ipilimumab. The TCR comes from a human donor with non-small cell lung cancer that progressed on radiotherapy plus ipilimumab. Some clones in this sample may be carry-over from other donors' samples. The rearranged chain carries TRBV7-3 and TRBJ2-1, with a weak D call of TRBD1 (6 bases match). The DNA is TGTGCCAGCAGCACCGACAGGAGCTCCTACAATGAGCAGTTCTTC. Its protein reads: CASSTDRSSYNEQFF.